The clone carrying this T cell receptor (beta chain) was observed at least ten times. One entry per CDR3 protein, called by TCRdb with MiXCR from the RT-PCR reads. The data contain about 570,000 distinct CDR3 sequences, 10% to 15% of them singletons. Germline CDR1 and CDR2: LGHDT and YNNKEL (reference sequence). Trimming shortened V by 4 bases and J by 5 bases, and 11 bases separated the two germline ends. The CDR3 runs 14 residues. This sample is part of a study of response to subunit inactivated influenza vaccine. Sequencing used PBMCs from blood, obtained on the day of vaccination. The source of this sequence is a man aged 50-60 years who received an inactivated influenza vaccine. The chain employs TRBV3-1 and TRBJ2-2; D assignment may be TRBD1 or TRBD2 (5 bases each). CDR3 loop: CASSRYEGTGELFF. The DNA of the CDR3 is TGTGCCAGCAGCCGGTACGAGGGGACCGGGGAGCTGTTTTTT.